These 3 T cell receptor beta chains came from one sample sequenced in a study of blood T cell repertoires in COVID-19. Measured with immunoSEQ multiplex PCR; TCRdb has only the in-frame clones, and not every one. The data contain about 75,000 clones, roughly nine tenths of them singletons. Sequences were obtained from peripheral blood. The receptor source for this set is a human donor in a cohort sampled during active COVID-19.

The chain joins TRBV18 to TRBJ1-2; D is undetermined. This CDR3 spans 17 amino acids. Trimming removed 0 bases at V and 2 bases at J, with 16 bases between. Germline lookup yields CDR1 KGHSH and CDR2 LQKENI. As DNA, the CDR3 is TGTGCCAGCTCACCACCGTTTCCTGCTGGGCAGAACTATGGCTACACCTTC. Translation gives CASSPPFPAGQNYGYTF.

CDR3 protein: CASSEVLNYGYTF. As DNA, the CDR3 is TGTGCCAGCAGTGAAGTACTGAACTATGGCTACACCTTC. The V gene is TRBV25-1, the J gene TRBJ1-2; D is uncertain. Germline V CDR1 and CDR2: MGHDK, SYGVNS. CDR3 length: 13 residues. Trimming removed 2 bases at V and 2 bases at J, with 6 bases between.

The table lists this clone with a count of one. The gene calls are TRBV27 and TRBJ2-7; 8 bases fit TRBD2. Unmatched junction bases numbered 6, after V lost 4 bases and J lost 4 bases. The CDR3 has 14 amino acids. CDR1 is MNHEY and CDR2 is SMNVEV in the germline V gene (reference sequence). CDR3 bases: TGTGCCAGCAGTTCGGGACTAGGGGGATACGAGCAGTACTTC. Residues: CASSSGLGGYEQYF.